The clone carrying this T cell receptor beta chain was found a few times. Its specificity is unknown. This CDR3 has 13 amino acids. The germline V and J ends were trimmed by 2 bases and 3 bases, with 5 bases remaining between them. In germline, CDR1 is MNHEY, CDR2 SVGAGI. The Oncomine TCR Beta short-read assay sequenced DNA from cultured CD4+ T cells. TCRdb re-analysed the PCR reads in MiXCR, keeping a single row per CDR3 protein. The table lists 15,000 or so distinct CDR3 sequences, about 70% of them singletons. These data are taken from a study of vaccination and CD4 T cells after COVID-19. The treatment was: roughly 10-day PBMC culture with coronavirus spike peptide pools or control peptides (ViraFEST assay).

The sequenced sample was CD4+ T cells from blood, cultured in vitro. The receptor's source is a human donor who had recovered from COVID-19. The V call is TRBV6-5, the J call TRBJ1-5; no definite D call. CDR3: CASSYSYNQPQHF. As DNA, the CDR3 is TGTGCCAGCAGTTACAGCTACAATCAGCCCCAGCATTTT.